These T cell receptor beta chains were read from a single sample in a study of shared clonotypes between healthy human individuals. Profiling relied on immunoSEQ multiplex PCR, and the TCRdb table lists in-frame clones only, not all of them. Of millions of clones in the sample, roughly 93% are singletons; the top ten hold about 0.39%. Input material: naive CD4+ T cells from PBMCs. The receptor source for this set is a man between 18 and 29 years old in good health. Some clones in this sample may be carry-over from other donors' samples. Both conserved end residues are part of each CDR3. Each record gives: V gene, D gene, J gene, clone size, CDR3 protein, CDR3 DNA. A D gene is named only where the DNA matches it firmly. Expanded clones are given a class, and other clones once, few, many or no size at all.

TRBV2	.	TRBJ2-6	.	CASSILNSGANVLTF	TGTGCCAGCAGTATCTTAAACTCTGGGGCCAACGTCCTGACTTTC
TRBV11-2	.	TRBJ2-7	.	CASSLGAYEQYF	TGTGCCAGCAGCTTAGGAGCATACGAGCAGTACTTC
TRBV9	.	TRBJ1-1	.	CASSVVTDTEAFF	TGTGCCAGCAGCGTAGTAACAGACACTGAAGCTTTCTTT
TRBV30	.	TRBJ1-1	.	CAWSDADGNTEAFF	TGTGCCTGGAGTGATGCCGACGGGAACACTGAAGCTTTCTTT
TRBV30	.	TRBJ2-2	.	CACTRLIAVNTGELFF	TGTGCCTGTACCAGACTAATAGCGGTGAACACCGGGGAGCTGTTTTTT
TRBV7-9	TRBD2	TRBJ2-7	.	CASSLVRGGPEQYF	TGTGCCAGCAGCTTAGTCCGGGGGGGCCCCGAGCAGTACTTC
TRBV7-9	.	TRBJ2-6	.	CASSLRLSGANVLTF	TGTGCCAGCAGCCTTCGGCTCTCTGGGGCCAACGTCCTGACTTTC
TRBV29-1	.	TRBJ2-2	.	CSVGGRNTGELFF	TGCAGCGTGGGGGGCAGGAACACCGGGGAGCTGTTTTTT
TRBV5-8	TRBD2	TRBJ2-7	.	CASSWQTGTRVNEQYF	TGTGCCAGCAGCTGGCAAACCGGGACTAGGGTAAACGAGCAGTACTTC
TRBV28	TRBD2	TRBJ2-2	.	CASRFTGGSNTGELFF	TGTGCCAGCAGGTTCACGGGAGGGAGTAACACCGGGGAGCTGTTTTTT
TRBV4-1	TRBD1	TRBJ1-6	.	CASSRGGQEDSPLHF	TGCGCCAGCAGCCGAGGGGGACAGGAAGATTCACCCCTCCACTTT
TRBV18	.	TRBJ1-2	.	CASSPPAREDGYTF	TGTGCCAGCTCACCACCGGCCAGGGAGGATGGCTACACCTTC
TRBV11-2	.	TRBJ1-3	.	CASSFTGGYGNTIYF	TGTGCCAGCAGCTTCACCGGAGGATATGGAAACACCATATATTTT
TRBV27	.	TRBJ1-1	.	CASNSHPGQPNTEAFF	TGTGCCAGCAACTCACATCCTGGACAGCCGAACACTGAAGCTTTCTTT
TRBV19	.	TRBJ1-6	once	CASSYRDSNSPLHF	TGTGCCAGTAGCTACAGGGATTCAAATTCACCCCTCCACTTT
TRBV7-9	TRBD2	TRBJ2-1	.	CASRRQGTGLAGVYNEQFF	TGTGCCAGCAGACGACAGGGGACGGGACTAGCGGGCGTATACAATGAGCAGTTCTTC
TRBV30	.	TRBJ2-4	.	CAWADSAKNIQYF	TGTGCCTGGGCTGACAGTGCCAAAAACATTCAGTACTTC
TRBV7-9	.	TRBJ1-1	.	CASVRAESGTEAFF	TGTGCCAGCGTTAGAGCAGAATCAGGGACTGAAGCTTTCTTT
TRBV27	.	TRBJ1-1	.	CASSFLGVGDTEAFF	TGTGCCAGCAGTTTCCTGGGGGTTGGCGACACTGAAGCTTTCTTT
TRBV4-1	.	TRBJ2-7	.	CASSQLLPRLGEQYF	TGCGCCAGCAGCCAACTACTCCCCCGGTTGGGGGAGCAGTACTTC
TRBV5-1	TRBD2	TRBJ2-1	.	CASSWTRGEFSNEQFF	TGCGCCAGCAGCTGGACTAGGGGCGAATTCTCCAATGAGCAGTTCTTC
TRBV19	.	TRBJ2-3	.	CASRPSGLYNTDTQYF	TGTGCCAGTAGGCCGTCGGGACTCTATAACACAGATACGCAGTATTTT
TRBV5-8	TRBD1	TRBJ1-4	.	CASRPGGSSTNEKLFF	TGTGCCAGCAGACCAGGGGGTAGTTCGACTAATGAAAAACTGTTTTTT
TRBV5-1	TRBD2	TRBJ2-3	.	CASSQGLAPTDTQYF	TGCGCCAGCAGCCAGGGACTAGCACCCACAGATACGCAGTATTTT
TRBV18	TRBD1	TRBJ2-4	.	CASSPGQGLGKNIQYF	TGTGCCAGCTCACCGGGACAGGGTCTCGGCAAAAACATTCAGTACTTC
TRBV6-6	TRBD1	TRBJ1-2	once	CASSYSPSRGLDGYTF	TGTGCCAGCAGTTACTCCCCCTCCAGGGGGCTGGACGGCTACACCTTC
TRBV11-1	.	TRBJ2-1	.	CASSLEDTYNEQFF	TGTGCCAGCAGCTTAGAGGACACGTACAATGAGCAGTTCTTC
TRBV12-5	TRBD2	TRBJ2-1	.	CASGRRGVAGVVTYNEQFF	TGTGCTAGTGGCCGCAGGGGTGTAGCGGGAGTCGTCACCTACAATGAGCAGTTCTTC
TRBV5-4	TRBD1	TRBJ1-3	.	CASSLRQGSGNTIYF	TGTGCCAGCAGCTTAAGACAGGGTTCTGGAAACACCATATATTTT
TRBV11-1	TRBD1	TRBJ2-7	.	CASSLASGTGGTYEQYF	TGTGCCAGCAGCTTAGCTTCCGGGACAGGGGGGACCTACGAGCAGTACTTC
TRBV7-2	.	TRBJ2-5	.	CASSRDSQETQYF	TGTGCCAGCTCGCGGGACTCCCAAGAGACCCAGTACTTC
TRBV20-1	.	TRBJ2-5	.	CSAAHEETQYF	TGCAGTGCGGCACATGAAGAGACCCAGTACTTC
TRBV6-1	.	TRBJ2-2	.	CASSVRATNTGELFF	TGTGCCAGCAGTGTCAGAGCCACTAACACCGGGGAGCTGTTTTTT
TRBV6-1	.	TRBJ1-4	.	CASSEARGNGATNEKLFF	TGTGCCAGCAGTGAAGCGCGGGGAAACGGTGCAACTAATGAAAAACTGTTTTTT
TRBV28	TRBD1	TRBJ1-1	.	CASSSGQGGKTEAFF	TGTGCCAGCAGTTCAGGACAGGGGGGAAAAACTGAAGCTTTCTTT
TRBV19	.	TRBJ1-1	.	CASRDLDTEAFF	TGTGCCAGTCGTGACTTGGACACTGAAGCTTTCTTT
TRBV7-8	.	TRBJ1-2	.	CASSLQDFRYGYTF	TGTGCCAGCAGCTTACAGGATTTTCGCTATGGCTACACCTTC
TRBV30	.	TRBJ2-7	.	CAWSLTVRSSYEQYF	TGTGCCTGGAGCCTAACAGTCAGGAGCTCCTACGAGCAGTACTTC
TRBV7-3	TRBD2	TRBJ2-5	.	CASSLGTSGRGETQYF	TGTGCCAGCAGCTTAGGGACTAGCGGGAGAGGCGAGACCCAGTACTTC
TRBV28	.	TRBJ2-3	.	CASGPSWRPRTDTQYF	TGTGCCAGTGGCCCTTCGTGGAGACCTAGGACAGATACGCAGTATTTT
TRBV11-2	TRBD2	TRBJ2-1	.	CASSLLAGGGSYNEQFF	TGTGCCAGCAGCCTCCTGGCGGGAGGGGGCTCCTACAATGAGCAGTTCTTC
TRBV5-1	.	TRBJ1-3	.	CASSQRAGNGNTIYF	TGCGCCAGCAGCCAAAGGGCAGGGAACGGAAACACCATATATTTT
TRBV29-1	.	TRBJ2-3	.	CSVVSGADTQYF	TGCAGCGTTGTTTCCGGCGCAGATACGCAGTATTTT
TRBV2	.	TRBJ2-3	.	CASSDSGYGSTDTQYF	TGTGCCAGCAGTGATTCTGGTTATGGAAGCACAGATACGCAGTATTTT
TRBV19	TRBD1	TRBJ1-1	.	CASRTQGDTEAFF	TGTGCCAGTAGGACCCAGGGGGACACTGAAGCTTTCTTT
TRBV28	TRBD1	TRBJ1-5	.	CASSSITGGSNQPQHF	TGTGCCAGCAGTTCGATAACAGGGGGTAGCAATCAGCCCCAGCATTTT
TRBV27	TRBD1	TRBJ1-2	few	CASSQRTGGYTF	TGTGCCAGCAGCCAAAGGACAGGGGGCTACACCTTC
TRBV5-1	.	TRBJ2-1	.	CASSLGSGEGEQFF	TGCGCCAGCAGCTTGGGGTCGGGAGAGGGTGAGCAGTTCTTC
TRBV18	.	TRBJ2-7	.	CASSPGDGLPYEQYF	TGTGCCAGCTCACCTGGGGACGGGCTCCCCTACGAGCAGTACTTC
TRBV6-5	.	TRBJ2-7	.	CASSSPARVGEQYF	TGTGCCAGCAGTTCCCCGGCCAGGGTGGGCGAGCAGTACTTC
TRBV6-1	.	TRBJ1-5	.	CASSEDGADQPQHF	TGTGCCAGCAGTGAAGACGGGGCCGATCAGCCCCAGCATTTT
TRBV6-1	.	TRBJ1-4	.	CASSVDGSTNEKLFF	TGTGCCAGCAGTGTTGACGGATCAACTAATGAAAAACTGTTTTTT
TRBV6-1	TRBD1	TRBJ2-2	.	CASSDRQGSNTGELFF	TGTGCCAGCAGTGACCGACAGGGCTCAAACACCGGGGAGCTGTTTTTT
TRBV27	.	TRBJ2-7	once	CASSLVPAGQRNEQYF	TGTGCCAGCAGTTTGGTCCCAGCAGGCCAGAGGAACGAGCAGTACTTC
TRBV10-2	.	TRBJ2-3	.	CASTDIPVTDTQYF	TGCGCCAGCACAGACATTCCGGTAACAGATACGCAGTATTTT
TRBV10-3	TRBD2	TRBJ2-2	.	CAIRTGGANTGELFF	TGTGCCATCAGGACCGGGGGGGCGAACACCGGGGAGCTGTTTTTT
TRBV11-2	.	TRBJ1-1	.	CASSLVDFRNTEAFF	TGTGCCAGCAGCTTAGTTGATTTCCGGAACACTGAAGCTTTCTTT
TRBV4-1	.	TRBJ1-5	.	CASSQDPRQPQHF	TGCGCCAGCAGCCAAGATCCCAGACAGCCCCAGCATTTT